The source of this T cell receptor beta chain is a study of blood T cell repertoires in COVID-19. On the study more broadly: The origin of the acute and convalescent COVID-19 samples was the United States, Italy and Spain.

Repertoires were generated with immunoSEQ multiplex PCR, while TCRdb's copy carries only in-frame clones and drops some. Of about 200,000 clones in the sample, approximately 80% are singletons; the top ten hold about 7.2%. Germline V lookup: CDR1 WNHNN, CDR2 SYGVQD (reference sequence). CDR3 size: 15 residues. V lost 3 bases to trimming and J lost 1 base, with 12 bases between them. This chain joins TRBV10-1 and TRBJ1-1; D is ambiguous. The sequence came from a middle-aged woman with acute COVID-19. Sequenced sample: PBMCs or T cells enriched from blood (not recorded which). The CDR3 here is CASSDGGAPNTEAFF. CDR3 DNA: TGCGCCAGCAGTGACGGCGGAGCCCCGAACACTGAAGCTTTCTTT.